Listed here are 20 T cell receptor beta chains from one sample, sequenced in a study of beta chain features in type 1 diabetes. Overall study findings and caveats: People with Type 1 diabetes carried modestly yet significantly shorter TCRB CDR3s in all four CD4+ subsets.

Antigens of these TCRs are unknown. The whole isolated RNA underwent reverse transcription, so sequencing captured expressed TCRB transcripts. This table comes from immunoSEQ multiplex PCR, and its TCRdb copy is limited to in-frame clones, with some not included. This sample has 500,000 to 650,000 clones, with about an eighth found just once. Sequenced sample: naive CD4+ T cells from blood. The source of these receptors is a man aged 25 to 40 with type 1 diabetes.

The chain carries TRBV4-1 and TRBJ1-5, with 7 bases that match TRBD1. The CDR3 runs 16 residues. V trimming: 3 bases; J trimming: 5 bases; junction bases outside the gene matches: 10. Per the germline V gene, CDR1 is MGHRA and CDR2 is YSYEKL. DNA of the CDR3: TGCGCCAGCAGCCAGTATACAGGGGACGATCATCAGCCCCAGCATTTT. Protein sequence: CASSQYTGDDHQPQHF.

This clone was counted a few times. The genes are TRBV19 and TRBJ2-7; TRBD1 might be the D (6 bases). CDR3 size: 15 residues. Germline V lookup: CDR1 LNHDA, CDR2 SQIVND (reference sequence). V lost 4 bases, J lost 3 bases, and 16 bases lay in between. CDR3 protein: CASSTPRTANYEQYF. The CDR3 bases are TGTGCCAGTAGTACCCCTAGGACAGCTAACTACGAGCAGTACTTC.

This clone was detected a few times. CDR3 sequence: CASSFLRGSNQPQHF. CDR3 in DNA: TGTGCCAGCAGCTTCCTCAGGGGAAGCAATCAGCCCCAGCATTTT. The chain recombines TRBV7-8 with TRBJ1-5, with D perhaps matching TRBD1 (6 bases). CDR3 size: 15 residues. Deletions cut 3 bases from V and 1 base from J, with 10 bases between. Germline lookup yields CDR1 SGHVS and CDR2 FQNEAQ. The full variable domain, completed using reference TRBV7-8 and TRBJ1-5, is GAGVSQSPRYKVAKRGQDVALRCDPISGHVSLFWYQQALGQGPEFLTYFQNEAQLDKSGLPSDRFFAERPEGSVSTLKIQRTQQEDSAVYLCASSFLRGSNQPQHFGDGTRLSIL.

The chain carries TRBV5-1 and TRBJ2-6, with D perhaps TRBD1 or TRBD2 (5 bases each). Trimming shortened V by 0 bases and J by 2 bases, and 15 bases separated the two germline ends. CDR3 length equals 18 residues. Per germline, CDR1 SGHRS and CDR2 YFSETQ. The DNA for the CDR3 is TGCGCCAGCAGCTTGGCCGGGACGGCTACACCTGGGGCCAACGTCCTGACTTTC. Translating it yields CASSLAGTATPGANVLTF.

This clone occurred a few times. This CDR3 reads CASSSAQPTDTQYF. The CDR3 bases are TGCGCCAGCAGCTCTGCTCAACCCACAGATACGCAGTATTTT. The chain joins TRBV5-1 to TRBJ2-3, with no clear D. This CDR3 has 14 amino acids. The V gene's germline CDR1 is SGHRS and CDR2 YFSETQ. Trimming cost V 3 bases and J 2 bases, with 10 bases left between them.

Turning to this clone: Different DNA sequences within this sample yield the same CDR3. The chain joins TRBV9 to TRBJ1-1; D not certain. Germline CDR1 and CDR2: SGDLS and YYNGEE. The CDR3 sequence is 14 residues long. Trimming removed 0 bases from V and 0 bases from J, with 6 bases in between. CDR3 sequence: CASSVGEVNTEAFF. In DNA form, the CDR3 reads TGTGCCAGCAGCGTAGGAGAGGTGAACACTGAAGCTTTCTTT.

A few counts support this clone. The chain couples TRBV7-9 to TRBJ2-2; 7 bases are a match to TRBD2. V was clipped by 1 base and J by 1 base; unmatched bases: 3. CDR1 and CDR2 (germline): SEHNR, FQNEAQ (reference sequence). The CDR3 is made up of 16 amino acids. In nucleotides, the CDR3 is TGTGCCAGCAGCTTAGGAGTAGCGGGGAACACCGGGGAGCTGTTTTTT. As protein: CASSLGVAGNTGELFF. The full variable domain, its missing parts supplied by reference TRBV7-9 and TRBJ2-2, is DTGVSQNPRHKITKRGQNVTFRCDPISEHNRLYWYRQTLGQGPEFLTYFQNEAQLEKSRLLSDRFSAERPKGSFSTLEIQRTEQGDSAMYLCASSLGVAGNTGELFFGEGSRLTVL.

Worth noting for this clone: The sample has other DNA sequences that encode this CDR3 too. The CDR3 protein is CASSPSQRETQYF. As DNA, the CDR3 is TGTGCCAGCAGTCCTAGCCAGCGGGAGACCCAGTACTTC. This sequence joins TRBV27 and TRBJ2-5; perhaps TRBD2 as D (5 bases). Germline V gene sequence: CDR1 MNHEY, CDR2 SMNVEV (reference sequence). This CDR3 is built from 13 residues. Trimming pared 5 bases from V and 5 bases from J, leaving 12 bases between.

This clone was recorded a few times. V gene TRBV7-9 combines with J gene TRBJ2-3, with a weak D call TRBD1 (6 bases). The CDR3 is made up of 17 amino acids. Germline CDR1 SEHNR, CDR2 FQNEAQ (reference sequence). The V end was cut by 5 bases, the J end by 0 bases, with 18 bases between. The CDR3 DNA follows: TGTGCCAGCAGCCTCAAGCAGGGGCCGCCCAGCACAGATACGCAGTATTTT. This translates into CASSLKQGPPSTDTQYF.

The CDR3 nucleotides are TGTGCCAGCAGCTTGAGGTCCCTAGCGGGGGGACCGGCTGATACGCAGTATTTT. Translated, it gives CASSLRSLAGGPADTQYF. This chain uses TRBV2 with TRBJ2-3, with 11 bases matching TRBD2. There are 18 residues in the CDR3. CDR1 SNHLY and CDR2 FYNNEI come from the germline V gene. V dropped 6 bases and J dropped 6; count of bases not matched to a gene: 17.

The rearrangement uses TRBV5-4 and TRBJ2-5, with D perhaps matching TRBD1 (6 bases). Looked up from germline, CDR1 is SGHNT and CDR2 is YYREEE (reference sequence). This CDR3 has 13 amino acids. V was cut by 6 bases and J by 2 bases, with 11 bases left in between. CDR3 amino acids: CASTDRIQETQYF. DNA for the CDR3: TGTGCCAGCACCGACAGGATTCAAGAGACCCAGTACTTC.

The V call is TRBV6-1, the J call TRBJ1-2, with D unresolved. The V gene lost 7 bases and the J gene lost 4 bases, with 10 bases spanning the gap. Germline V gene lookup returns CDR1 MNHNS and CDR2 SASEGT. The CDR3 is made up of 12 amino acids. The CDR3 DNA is TGTGCCAGCACCAAGGGTGTCTATGGCTACACCTTC. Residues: CASTKGVYGYTF.

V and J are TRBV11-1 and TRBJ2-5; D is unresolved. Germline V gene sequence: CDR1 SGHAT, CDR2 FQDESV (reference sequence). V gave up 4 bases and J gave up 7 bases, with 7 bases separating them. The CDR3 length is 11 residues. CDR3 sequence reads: CASSSAATQYF. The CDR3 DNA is TGTGCCAGCAGCTCAGCAGCGACCCAGTACTTC.

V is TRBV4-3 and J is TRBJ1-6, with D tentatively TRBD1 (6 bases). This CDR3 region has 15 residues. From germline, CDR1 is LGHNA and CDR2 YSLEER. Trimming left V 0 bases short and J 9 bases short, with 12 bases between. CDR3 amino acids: CASSQEGARGSPLHF. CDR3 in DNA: TGCGCCAGCAGCCAAGAGGGGGCGAGGGGTTCACCCCTCCACTTT.

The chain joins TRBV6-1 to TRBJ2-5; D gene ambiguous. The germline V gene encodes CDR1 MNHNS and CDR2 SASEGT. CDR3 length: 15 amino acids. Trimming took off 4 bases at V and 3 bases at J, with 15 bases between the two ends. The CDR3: CASSVSLNREETQYF. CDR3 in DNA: TGTGCCAGCAGTGTTAGCCTTAACAGAGAAGAGACCCAGTACTTC.

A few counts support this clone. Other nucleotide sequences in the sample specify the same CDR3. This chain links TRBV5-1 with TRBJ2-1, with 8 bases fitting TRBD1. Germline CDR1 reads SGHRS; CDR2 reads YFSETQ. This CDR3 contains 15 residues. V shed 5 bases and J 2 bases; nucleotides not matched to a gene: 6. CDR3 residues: CASSPGQGAYNEQFF. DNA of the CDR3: TGCGCCAGCAGTCCTGGACAGGGCGCCTACAATGAGCAGTTCTTC.

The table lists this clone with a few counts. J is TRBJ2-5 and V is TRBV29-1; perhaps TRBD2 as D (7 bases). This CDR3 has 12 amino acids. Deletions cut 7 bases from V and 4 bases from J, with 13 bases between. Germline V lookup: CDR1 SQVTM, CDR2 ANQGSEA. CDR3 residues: CSGLGGPETQYF. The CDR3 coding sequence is TGCAGCGGATTGGGGGGGCCAGAGACCCAGTACTTC.

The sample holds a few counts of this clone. CDR3 region: CASSREFGGHEQYF. The CDR3 DNA sequence: TGTGCCAGCTCCAGAGAGTTCGGGGGACACGAGCAGTACTTC. V usage is TRBV7-9 and J usage is TRBJ2-7; a possible D gene is TRBD2 (6 bases). The CDR3 runs to 14 residues. Trimming stripped 8 bases from V and 5 bases from J, with 19 bases between. Germline V gene data show CDR1 as SEHNR and CDR2 as FQNEAQ (reference sequence).

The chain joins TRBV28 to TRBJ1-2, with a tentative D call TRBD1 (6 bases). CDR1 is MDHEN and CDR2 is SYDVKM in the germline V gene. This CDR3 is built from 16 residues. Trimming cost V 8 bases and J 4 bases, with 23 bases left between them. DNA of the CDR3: TGTGCCAGCGGAAAACGGGGGACACCACCGGGCTATGGCTACACCTTC. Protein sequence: CASGKRGTPPGYGYTF.

CDR3 nucleotide sequence: TGTGCCAGCAGCGCCCCTGAAAGGGGGAATTCACCCCTCCACTTT. It specifies CASSAPERGNSPLHF. The gene calls are TRBV4-2 and TRBJ1-6, with D perhaps TRBD1 (6 bases). The CDR3 runs to 15 residues. V was cut by 5 bases and J by 7 bases, with 15 bases left in between. The V gene's germline CDR1 is LGHNA and CDR2 YNFKEQ.